These 19 T cell receptor beta chains were sequenced from one sample in a study of shared clonotypes between healthy human individuals. The assay was immunoSEQ multiplex PCR, and TCRdb's table has in-frame clones only and misses some. Of about 2.4 million clones in the sample, roughly 93% were seen once. Sequenced input: naive CD4+ T cells from PBMCs. Subset here: CD45RA+ positively selected. These receptors came from a man between 18 and 29 years old in good health. Some clones in this sample may be carry-over from other donors' samples.

The V call is TRBV7-3, the J call TRBJ2-3; perhaps TRBD1 as D (6 bases). Germline loops: CDR1 SGHTA, CDR2 FQGTGA. The CDR3 spans 16 residues. V lost 0 bases and J lost 0, with 10 bases in between. CDR3 bases: TGTGCCAGCAGCTTAACGGGGGCAGGGAGCACAGATACGCAGTATTTT. This codes for CASSLTGAGSTDTQYF.

A remark on this clone: The same CDR3 also results from other DNA sequences found in this sample. The genes are TRBV5-4 and TRBJ1-2; TRBD1 is a possible D gene (6 bases). The CDR3 totals 14 residues. Germline V lookup: CDR1 SGHNT, CDR2 YYREEE (reference sequence). V was shortened by 0 bases and J by 0 bases, with 6 bases between the two germline ends. In DNA form, the CDR3 reads TGTGCCAGCAGCTTGGCAGGGGCTAACTATGGCTACACCTTC. Amino acids: CASSLAGANYGYTF.

The V call is TRBV18, the J call TRBJ2-3; 8 positions agree with TRBD2. There are 16 residues in the CDR3. Germline V gene data show CDR1 as KGHSH and CDR2 as LQKENI. V shed 1 base and J 0 bases; nucleotides not matched to a gene: 3. This CDR3 is CASSPLAGPSTDTQYF. DNA for the CDR3: TGTGCCAGCTCACCACTAGCGGGGCCCAGCACAGATACGCAGTATTTT.

The CDR3 region has the DNA TGCGCCAGCAGCCAAGTACGGGAGACCCAGTACTTC. This sequence encodes CASSQVRETQYF. The chain recombines TRBV4-1 with TRBJ2-5; no clear D. The CDR3 is 12 residues long. Germline CDR1 and CDR2: MGHRA and YSYEKL. V was trimmed by 1 base and J by 5 bases, leaving 5 bases between them.

This rearrangement joins TRBV18 to TRBJ2-1; D is unclear. V lost 2 bases and J lost 9, with 8 bases in between. The CDR3 is 12 residues long. Germline V gives CDR1 KGHSH, CDR2 LQKENI. CDR3 in DNA: TGTGCCAGCTCACCATTAATGGTTGAGCAGTTCTTC. The encoded protein is CASSPLMVEQFF. The full variable domain, rest sourced from reference TRBV18 and TRBJ2-1, is NAGVMQNPRHLVRRRGQEARLRCSPMKGHSHVYWYRQLPEEGLKFMVYLQKENIIDESGMPKERFSAEFPKEGPSILRIQQVVRGDSAAYFCASSPLMVEQFFGPGTRLTVL.

The rearrangement links TRBV5-1 to TRBJ2-7; 11 bases are a match to TRBD2. Per the germline V gene, CDR1 is SGHRS and CDR2 is YFSETQ. The J segment lost 2 bases and the V segment lost 4 bases, leaving 11 bases of the junction unmatched. The CDR3 extends over 17 amino acids. DNA for the CDR3: TGCGCCAGCAGCCCGGGGACTAGCGGAGGGGGGCCCTACGAGCAGTACTTC. It translates to CASSPGTSGGGPYEQYF.

This clone has just one count. This sequence joins TRBV19 and TRBJ1-1; unclear D gene. V was trimmed by 3 bases and J by 3 bases, leaving 8 bases between them. Germline V lookup: CDR1 LNHDA, CDR2 SQIVND (reference sequence). This CDR3 is built from 13 residues. The CDR3 reads CASSISADTEAFF. CDR3 in DNA: TGTGCCAGTAGTATCTCTGCCGACACTGAAGCTTTCTTT.

There are a few counts of this clone. The chain links TRBV18 to TRBJ2-7; tentatively, D is TRBD1 or TRBD2 (6 bases each). Per the germline V gene, CDR1 is KGHSH and CDR2 is LQKENI. Between the trimmed V and J ends, which lost 6 bases and 3 bases, there was a span of 9 bases. The CDR3 extends over 12 amino acids. CDR3 DNA sequence: TGTGCCAGCTCCAGGGGACTCTACGAGCAGTACTTC. Encoded protein: CASSRGLYEQYF.

The J gene is TRBJ2-5, the V gene TRBV7-3; D ambiguous. CDR1 and CDR2 (germline): SGHTA, FQGTGA. The CDR3 spans 14 residues. Deletions cut 5 bases from V and 7 bases from J, with 17 bases between. CDR3 DNA sequence: TGTGCCAGCAGCCCAGACTCGCTCCCGGCGACCCAGTACTTC. It codes for CASSPDSLPATQYF.

Of note for this clone: Distinct nucleotide sequences in the sample also encode this CDR3. This chain links TRBV5-4 with TRBJ2-7, with D maybe TRBD2 (6 bases). In germline, CDR1 is SGHNT, CDR2 YYREEE (reference sequence). Trimming stripped 0 bases from V and 1 base from J, with 8 bases between. The CDR3 is 14 residues long. The CDR3 here is CASSLAGGSYEQYF. In DNA form, the CDR3 reads TGTGCCAGCAGCTTGGCCGGGGGTTCCTACGAGCAGTACTTC.

This clone turned up a few times. V and J are TRBV6-1 and TRBJ1-4; no definite D call. The length of the CDR3 is 11 residues. V was pared by 6 bases and J by 7 bases, with 6 bases between. Germline values: CDR1 MNHNS, CDR2 SASEGT. CDR3 sequence reads: CASSPLEKLFF. CDR3 nucleotides: TGTGCCAGCAGCCCACTTGAAAAACTGTTTTTT.

About this clone: Other DNA sequences in the sample encode the same CDR3. The chain joins TRBV11-3 to TRBJ2-2; D is ambiguous. CDR1 is SGHNT, CDR2 YENEEA, per germline. The V end was cut by 5 bases, the J end by 6 bases, with 7 bases between. The CDR3 loop spans 12 amino acids. DNA of the CDR3: TGTGCCAGCAGCCGAACGGCCGGGGAGCTGTTTTTT. This sequence encodes CASSRTAGELFF.

The rearrangement uses TRBV25-1 and TRBJ2-7; possible D gene TRBD2, 5 bases. CDR3 length: 13 amino acids. V lost 8 bases and J 0 bases, leaving 11 bases between the germline ends. Germline V CDR1 and CDR2: MGHDK, SYGVNS. Written as DNA, the CDR3 is TGTGCCAGCCAGAGCGGATACTCCTACGAGCAGTACTTC. Translating gives CASQSGYSYEQYF.

V gene TRBV29-1 combines with J gene TRBJ1-1; 10 bases agree with TRBD1. This CDR3 contains 14 residues. Trimming took 7 bases from V and 0 from J; bases not matched to a gene: 5. Germline V gene sequence: CDR1 SQVTM, CDR2 ANQGSEA. In DNA form, the CDR3 reads TGCAGCGCAGACAGGGGGCTGGTGAACACTGAAGCTTTCTTT. The encoded protein is CSADRGLVNTEAFF.

V is TRBV9 and J is TRBJ2-2; possibly TRBD1 for D (6 bases). Trimming pared 1 base from V and 1 base from J, leaving 8 bases between. The CDR3 runs 15 residues. The germline V gene encodes CDR1 SGDLS and CDR2 YYNGEE. The CDR3 DNA sequence: TGTGCCAGCAGCGTAACGGGACAGAACACCGGGGAGCTGTTTTTT. Residues: CASSVTGQNTGELFF.

With respect to this clone: This is likely a read error, given that the CDR3 carries no conserved phenylalanine or tryptophan at its end. The DNA is omitted, as the CDR3 cannot be located on it reliably, and the CDR3 follows TCRdb's listing. This chain links TRBV28 with TRBJ1-3. The CDR3 is 9 amino acids long, termini counted. Germline values: CDR1 MDHEN, CDR2 SYDVKM. The CDR3 loop reads CASSSSRCG.

The J gene is TRBJ1-1, the V gene TRBV4-1, with a possible D match to TRBD1 (6 bases). The V end lost 2 bases, the J end lost 6 bases, and 16 bases lay between the germline ends. The V gene's germline CDR1 is MGHRA and CDR2 YSYEKL. The CDR3 totals 15 residues. CDR3 coding DNA: TGCGCCAGCAGCCAACACAGGGCCCTCGAATCTGAAGCTTTCTTT. Its protein is CASSQHRALESEAFF.

This sequence joins TRBV28 and TRBJ1-6; D call uncertain. V was trimmed by 2 bases and J by 10 bases, leaving 12 bases between them. Germline V gives CDR1 MDHEN, CDR2 SYDVKM. The CDR3 has 14 amino acids. The CDR3, as DNA: TGTGCCAGCAGTTTAGGAAACCAGGACTCACCCCTCCACTTT. Protein: CASSLGNQDSPLHF.

The chain links TRBV5-1 to TRBJ2-1; no reliable D call. The CDR3 consists of 15 residues. Germline values: CDR1 SGHRS, CDR2 YFSETQ. Trimming took off 0 bases at V and 8 bases at J, with 15 bases between the two ends. The CDR3 sequence: CASSLVSGFGDEQFF. The CDR3 coding sequence is TGCGCCAGCAGCTTGGTTTCCGGGTTTGGCGATGAGCAGTTCTTC.